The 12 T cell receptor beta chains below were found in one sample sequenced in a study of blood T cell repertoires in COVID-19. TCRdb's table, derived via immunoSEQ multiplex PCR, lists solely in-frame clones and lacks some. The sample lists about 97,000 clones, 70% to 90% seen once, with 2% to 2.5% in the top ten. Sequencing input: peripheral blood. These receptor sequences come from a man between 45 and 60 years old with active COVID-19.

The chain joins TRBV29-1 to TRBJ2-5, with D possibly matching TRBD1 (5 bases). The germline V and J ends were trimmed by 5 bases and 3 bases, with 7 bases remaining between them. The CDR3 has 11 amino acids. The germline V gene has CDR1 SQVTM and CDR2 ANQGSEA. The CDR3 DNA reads TGCAGCGTTCCCAGGGAAGAGACCCAGTACTTC. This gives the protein CSVPREETQYF.

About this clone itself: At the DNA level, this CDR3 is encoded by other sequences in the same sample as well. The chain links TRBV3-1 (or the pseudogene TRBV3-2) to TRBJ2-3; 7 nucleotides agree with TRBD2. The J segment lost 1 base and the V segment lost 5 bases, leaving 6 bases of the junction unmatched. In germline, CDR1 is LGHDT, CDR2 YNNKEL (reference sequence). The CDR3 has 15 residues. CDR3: CASSSSGAGTDTQYF. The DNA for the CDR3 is TGTGCCAGCAGCTCCAGCGGGGCTGGCACAGATACGCAGTATTTT.

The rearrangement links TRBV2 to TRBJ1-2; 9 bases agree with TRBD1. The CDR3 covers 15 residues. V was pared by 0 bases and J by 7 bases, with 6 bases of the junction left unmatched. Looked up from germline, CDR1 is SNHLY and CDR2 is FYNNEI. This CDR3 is CASSEARDRAGGYTF. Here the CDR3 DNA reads TGTGCCAGCAGTGAAGCCCGGGACAGGGCGGGTGGCTACACCTTC.

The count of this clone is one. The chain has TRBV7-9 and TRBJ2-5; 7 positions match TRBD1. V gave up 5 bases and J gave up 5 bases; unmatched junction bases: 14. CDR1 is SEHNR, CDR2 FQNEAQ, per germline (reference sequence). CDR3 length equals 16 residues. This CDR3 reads CASSPLRDRVRETQYF. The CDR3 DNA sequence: TGTGCCAGCAGCCCTTTACGAGACAGGGTACGCGAGACCCAGTACTTC.

The CDR3 loop reads CASSQRPPGQEYNEQFF. The CDR3 DNA reads TGCGCCAGCAGCCAGCGACCCCCCGGACAGGAGTACAATGAGCAGTTCTTC. The gene calls are TRBV4-1 and TRBJ2-1; 7 bases line up with TRBD1. The CDR3 totals 17 residues. With V trimmed by 3 bases and J by 4 bases, 12 bases remained unmatched. CDR1 and CDR2 from the germline V gene are MGHRA and YSYEKL.

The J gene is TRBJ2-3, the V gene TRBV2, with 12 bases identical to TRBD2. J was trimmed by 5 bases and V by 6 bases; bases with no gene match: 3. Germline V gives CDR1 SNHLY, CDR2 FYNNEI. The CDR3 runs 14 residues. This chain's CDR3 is CASRLAGGVDTQYF. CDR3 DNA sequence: TGTGCCAGCAGACTAGCGGGGGGTGTAGATACGCAGTATTTT.

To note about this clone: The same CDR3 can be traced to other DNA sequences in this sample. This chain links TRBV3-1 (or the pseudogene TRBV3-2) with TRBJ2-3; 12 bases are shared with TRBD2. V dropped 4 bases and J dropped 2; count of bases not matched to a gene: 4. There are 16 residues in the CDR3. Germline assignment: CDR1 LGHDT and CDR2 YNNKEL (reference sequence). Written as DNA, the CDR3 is TGTGCCAGCAGCCCCCTAGCGGGGGGGCCCACAGATACGCAGTATTTT. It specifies CASSPLAGGPTDTQYF.

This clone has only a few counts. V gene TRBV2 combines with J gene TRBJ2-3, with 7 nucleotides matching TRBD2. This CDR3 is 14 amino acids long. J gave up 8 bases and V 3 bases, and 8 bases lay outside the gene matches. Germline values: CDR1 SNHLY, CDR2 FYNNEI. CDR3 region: CASSERAGVGTQYF. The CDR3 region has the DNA TGTGCCAGCAGTGAGAGGGCGGGGGTAGGTACGCAGTATTTT.

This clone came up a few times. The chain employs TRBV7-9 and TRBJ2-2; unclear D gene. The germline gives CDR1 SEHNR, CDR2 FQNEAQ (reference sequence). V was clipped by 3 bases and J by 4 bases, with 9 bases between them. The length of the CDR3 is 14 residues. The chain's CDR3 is CASSFAISTGELFF. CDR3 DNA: TGTGCCAGCAGCTTCGCTATTTCCACCGGGGAGCTGTTTTTT.

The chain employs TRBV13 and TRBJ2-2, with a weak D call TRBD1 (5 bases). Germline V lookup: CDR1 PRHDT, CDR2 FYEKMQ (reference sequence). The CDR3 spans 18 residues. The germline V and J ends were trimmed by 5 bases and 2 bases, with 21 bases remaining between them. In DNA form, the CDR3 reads TGTGCCAGCAGCCCAACGTCGCTCAGGGTGTTCAACACCGGGGAGCTGTTTTTT. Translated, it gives CASSPTSLRVFNTGELFF.

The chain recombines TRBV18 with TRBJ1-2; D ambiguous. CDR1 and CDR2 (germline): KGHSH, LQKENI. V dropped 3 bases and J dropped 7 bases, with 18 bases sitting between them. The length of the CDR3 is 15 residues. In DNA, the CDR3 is TGTGCCAGCTCACCTTTGGAGACGGTTTGGAGTGGCTACACCTTC. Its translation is CASSPLETVWSGYTF. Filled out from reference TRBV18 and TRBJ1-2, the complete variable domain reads NAGVMQNPRHLVRRRGQEARLRCSPMKGHSHVYWYRQLPEEGLKFMVYLQKENIIDESGMPKERFSAEFPKEGPSILRIQQVVRGDSAAYFCASSPLETVWSGYTFGSGTRLTVV.

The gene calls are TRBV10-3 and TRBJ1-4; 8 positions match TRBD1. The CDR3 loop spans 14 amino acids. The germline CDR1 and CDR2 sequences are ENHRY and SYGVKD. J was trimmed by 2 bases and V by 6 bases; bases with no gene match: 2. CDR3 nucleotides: TGTGCCATCAGGGGGGACAGGACTAATGAAAAACTGTTTTTT. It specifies CAIRGDRTNEKLFF.